Presented here are 12 T cell receptor beta chains from one specimen sequenced in a study of cytomegalovirus exposure and HLA in healthy donors. This PCR relied on a set of 60 Vbeta primers and 13 Jbeta primers. Method: immunoSEQ multiplex PCR; TCRdb's copy keeps in-frame clones and lacks some. The sample shows some 150,000 clones, 79% of them seen only once. Sequenced sample: PBMCs. The receptors were sampled from a middle-aged man in good health and CMV-seronegative.

This chain uses TRBV5-4 with TRBJ2-5; possible D gene TRBD2, 6 bases. V lost 4 bases, J lost 5 bases, and 15 bases lay in between. The CDR3 length is 14 residues. Germline V gives CDR1 SGHNT, CDR2 YYREEE (reference sequence). CDR3 DNA sequence: TGTGCCAGCAGCCTCCCTCTGGCGGGGGAGACCCAGTACTTC. Translation gives CASSLPLAGETQYF.

The chain combines TRBV27 with TRBJ2-7; D call uncertain. Trimming pared 4 bases from V and 0 bases from J, leaving 10 bases between. CDR3 length: 14 amino acids. The germline CDR1 and CDR2 sequences are MNHEY and SMNVEV (reference sequence). The CDR3 reads CASSSSIGSYEQYF. The CDR3 nucleotides read TGTGCCAGCAGTTCCTCTATCGGCTCCTACGAGCAGTACTTC.

This clone was recorded a few times. V gene TRBV5-4 combines with J gene TRBJ1-2; 7 nucleotides agree with TRBD1. The CDR3 totals 13 residues. In germline, CDR1 is SGHNT, CDR2 YYREEE (reference sequence). V shed 4 bases and J 8 bases; nucleotides not matched to a gene: 8. CDR3 sequence: CASSLQGTGGYTF. CDR3 DNA: TGTGCCAGCAGCCTACAGGGGACGGGCGGCTACACCTTC. Supplemented by reference TRBV5-4 and TRBJ1-2, the full variable domain reads ETGVTQSPTHLIKTRGQQVTLRCSSQSGHNTVSWYQQALGQGPQFIFQYYREEENGRGNFPPRFSGLQFPNYSSELNVNALELDDSALYLCASSLQGTGGYTFGSGTRLTVV.

V and J are TRBV5-1 and TRBJ2-1, with a possible D match to TRBD2 (6 bases). Germline lookup yields CDR1 SGHRS and CDR2 YFSETQ. Trimming stripped 2 bases from V and 10 bases from J, with 19 bases between. This CDR3 has 15 amino acids. The CDR3 sequence is CASSFGGEANKEQFF. The CDR3, as DNA: TGCGCCAGCAGCTTCGGGGGAGAGGCTAATAAGGAGCAGTTCTTC.

Only a few counts were recorded for this clone. This CDR3 is CASSLAWGSSYEQYF. The CDR3 coding sequence is TGTGCCAGCAGCTTGGCGTGGGGCAGCTCCTACGAGCAGTACTTC. V and J are TRBV5-5 and TRBJ2-7, with D maybe TRBD1 (5 bases). V was trimmed by 0 bases and J by 0 bases, leaving 10 bases between them. The CDR3 loop spans 15 amino acids. In germline, CDR1 is SGHKS, CDR2 YYEKEE (reference sequence).

This clone was counted once. The gene calls are TRBV4-3 and TRBJ2-1, with 11 bases matching TRBD2. CDR3 size: 20 residues. The germline V gene has CDR1 LGHNA and CDR2 YSLEER. V lost 3 bases to trimming and J lost 4 bases; unmatched junction nucleotides: 17. The CDR3 region is CASSHQTGGSSGRIYNEQFF. For the CDR3, the DNA is TGCGCCAGCAGCCATCAAACAGGGGGGTCTAGCGGGAGGATATACAATGAGCAGTTCTTC.

This clone was found a few times. The chain combines TRBV28 with TRBJ2-7; D is ambiguous. Trimming took off 2 bases at V and 3 bases at J, with 5 bases between the two ends. Germline V gene sequence: CDR1 MDHEN, CDR2 SYDVKM. This CDR3 region has 12 residues. CDR3 bases: TGTGCCAGCAGTTTAGGCTTCTACGAGCAGTACTTC. Its protein is CASSLGFYEQYF.

The V gene is TRBV7-8, the J gene TRBJ2-2; 10 bases are shared with TRBD2. The germline V gene has CDR1 SGHVS and CDR2 FQNEAQ. The CDR3 spans 15 residues. Trimming cost V 0 bases and J 6 bases; bases outside gene matches: 1. This CDR3 reads CASSLALAGAGELFF. The DNA for the CDR3 is TGTGCCAGCAGCTTAGCGCTAGCGGGAGCCGGGGAGCTGTTTTTT.

This rearrangement joins TRBV6-6 to TRBJ2-2; the D is unclear. Germline V gene data show CDR1 as MNHNY and CDR2 as SVGAGI (reference sequence). CDR3 length: 14 amino acids. V was cut by 2 bases and J by 1 base, with 5 bases left in between. The CDR3 DNA follows: TGTGCCAGCAGTTACGTCAGGAACACCGGGGAGCTGTTTTTT. It is translated as CASSYVRNTGELFF.

The chain couples TRBV4-3 to TRBJ1-2; 8 bases fit TRBD1. CDR1 LGHNA and CDR2 YSLEER come from the germline V gene. V was pared by 0 bases and J by 4 bases, with 7 bases of the junction left unmatched. This CDR3 is 16 amino acids long. CDR3 residues: CASSQDLTGQVYGYTF. In nucleotides, the CDR3 is TGCGCCAGCAGCCAAGATCTGACGGGACAGGTCTATGGCTACACCTTC.

The chain couples TRBV28 to TRBJ2-7; tentatively, D is TRBD1 (6 bases). The CDR3 length is 14 residues. The ends were cut back, 6 bases at V and 2 bases at J, with 14 bases in the middle. Per germline, CDR1 MDHEN and CDR2 SYDVKM. This chain's CDR3 is CASRRQGSTYEQYF. The CDR3 region has the DNA TGTGCCAGCAGGCGGCAGGGGTCCACCTACGAGCAGTACTTC.

The chain carries TRBV11-2 and TRBJ2-3, with TRBD2 identical over 7 bases. CDR1 SGHAT and CDR2 FQNNGV come from the germline V gene. The CDR3 has 15 residues. V trimming: 3 bases; J trimming: 3 bases; junction bases outside the gene matches: 6. The CDR3, as DNA: TGTGCCAGCAGCTTCCGGGGAGGGGTGACAGATACGCAGTATTTT. It codes for CASSFRGGVTDTQYF.